This section outlines one T cell receptor beta chain sequence together with its context. Antigen: not known. The repertoire was sequenced with immunoSEQ multiplex PCR; TCRdb's copy has only in-frame clones and lacks some. The repertoire holds some 80,000 clones, roughly 80% seen once, with 6.5% to 8% in the top ten. The sample is drawn from a study of OX40 agonist ivuxolimab in advanced cancers. The length of the CDR3 is 14 residues. CDR1 SGHNT and CDR2 YYREEE come from the germline V gene (reference sequence). V lost 4 bases and J lost 1, with 11 bases in between. Findings and limits, study-wide: Both blood CD4+ and CD8+ T cells showed clonal growth by week 6 at 0.1 to 3.0 mg/kg. The average count of expanded clones was higher among CD8+ T cells than among CD4+.

Patients who had autoimmune disease history or got systemic immunosuppression were left out. This material consisted of CD4+ or CD8+ T cells sorted from blood, taken in a trial of the OX40 agonist ivuxolimab. The clonotype originates from an adult with an advanced solid tumor such as melanoma, head and neck, liver or kidney cancer. The rearrangement joins TRBV5-4 to TRBJ1-2, with TRBD1 as a possible D gene (6 bases). The CDR3 is CASSLMDSNYGYTF. In DNA, the CDR3 is TGTGCCAGCAGCCTTATGGACAGTAACTATGGCTACACCTTC. The full variable domain, its missing parts supplied by reference TRBV5-4 and TRBJ1-2, is ETGVTQSPTHLIKTRGQQVTLRCSSQSGHNTVSWYQQALGQGPQFIFQYYREEENGRGNFPPRFSGLQFPNYSSELNVNALELDDSALYLCASSLMDSNYGYTFGSGTRLTVV.